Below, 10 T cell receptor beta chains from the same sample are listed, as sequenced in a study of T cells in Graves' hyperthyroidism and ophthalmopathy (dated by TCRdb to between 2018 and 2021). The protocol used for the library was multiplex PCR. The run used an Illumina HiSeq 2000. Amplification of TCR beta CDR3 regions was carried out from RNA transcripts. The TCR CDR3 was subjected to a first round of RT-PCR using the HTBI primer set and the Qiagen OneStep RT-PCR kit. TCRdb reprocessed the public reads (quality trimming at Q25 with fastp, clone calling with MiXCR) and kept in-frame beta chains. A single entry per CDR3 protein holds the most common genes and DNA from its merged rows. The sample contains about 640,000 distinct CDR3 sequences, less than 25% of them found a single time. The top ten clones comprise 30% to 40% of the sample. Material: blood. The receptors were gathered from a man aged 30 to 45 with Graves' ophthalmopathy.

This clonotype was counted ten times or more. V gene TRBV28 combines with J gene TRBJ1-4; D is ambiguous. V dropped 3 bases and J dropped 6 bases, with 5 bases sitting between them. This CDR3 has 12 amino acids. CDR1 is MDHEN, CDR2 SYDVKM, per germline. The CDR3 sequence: CASSLEDEKLFF. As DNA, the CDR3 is TGTGCCAGCAGTTTGGAGGATGAAAAACTGTTTTTT.

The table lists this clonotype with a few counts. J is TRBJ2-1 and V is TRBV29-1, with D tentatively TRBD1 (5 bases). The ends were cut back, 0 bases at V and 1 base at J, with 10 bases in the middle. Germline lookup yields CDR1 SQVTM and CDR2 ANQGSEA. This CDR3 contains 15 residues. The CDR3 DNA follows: TGCAGCGTTGAAGATCAAAGGGGTTCCTACAATGAGCAGTTCTTC. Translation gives CSVEDQRGSYNEQFF.

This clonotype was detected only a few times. Written as DNA, the CDR3 is TGTGCCAGCAGCTTAAGGGATTCTCGCGAGCAGTACTTC. Translated: CASSLRDSREQYF. V usage is TRBV11-2 and J usage is TRBJ2-7; D gene unclear. The CDR3 covers 13 residues. In germline, CDR1 is SGHAT, CDR2 FQNNGV. V gave up 2 bases and J gave up 6 bases, with 11 bases separating them.

The CDR3 sequence is CASSYGWKAPANGYTF. The CDR3 nucleotides read TGTGCCAGCAGTTACGGTTGGAAGGCCCCTGCGAATGGCTACACCTTC. The V call is TRBV6-5, the J call TRBJ1-2; D is ambiguous. Trimming cost V 2 bases and J 6 bases, with 19 bases left between them. Per germline, CDR1 MNHEY and CDR2 SVGAGI. The CDR3 is 16 residues long.

The CDR3 here is CASSLGAFVRSAYEQYF. The CDR3 region has the DNA TGTGCCAGCAGCTTGGGTGCTTTTGTTAGGAGCGCCTACGAGCAGTACTTC. V is TRBV5-8 and J is TRBJ2-7; D is undetermined. The V and J ends lost 0 bases and 2 bases respectively, with 18 bases between them. Looked up from germline, CDR1 is SGHTS and CDR2 is YDEGEE. This CDR3 is 17 amino acids long.

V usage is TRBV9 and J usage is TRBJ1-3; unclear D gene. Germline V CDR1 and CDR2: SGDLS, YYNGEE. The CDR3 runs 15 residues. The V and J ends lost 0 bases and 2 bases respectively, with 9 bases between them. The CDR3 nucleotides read TGTGCCAGCAGCGTAGCGCCTGAGACTGGAAACACCATATATTTT. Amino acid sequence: CASSVAPETGNTIYF.

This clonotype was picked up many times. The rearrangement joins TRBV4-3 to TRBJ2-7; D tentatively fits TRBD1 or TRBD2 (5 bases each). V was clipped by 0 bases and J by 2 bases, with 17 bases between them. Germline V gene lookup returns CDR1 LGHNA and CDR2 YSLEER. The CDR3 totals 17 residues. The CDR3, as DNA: TGCGCCAGCAGCCAAGAAGTTGGGACCATTTTCACCTACGAGCAGTACTTC. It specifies CASSQEVGTIFTYEQYF.

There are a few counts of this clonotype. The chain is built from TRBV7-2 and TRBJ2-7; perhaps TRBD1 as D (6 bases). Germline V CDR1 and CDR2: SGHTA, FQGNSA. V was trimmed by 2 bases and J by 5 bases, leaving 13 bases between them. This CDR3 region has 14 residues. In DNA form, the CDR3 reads TGTGCCAGCAGCTTATGGGACAAAGACGACGAGCAGTACTTC. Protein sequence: CASSLWDKDDEQYF.

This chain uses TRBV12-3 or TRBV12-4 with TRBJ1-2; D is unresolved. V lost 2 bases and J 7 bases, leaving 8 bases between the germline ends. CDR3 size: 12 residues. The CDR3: CASSLQAGGYTF. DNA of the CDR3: TGTGCCAGCAGTTTACAGGCAGGTGGCTACACCTTC.

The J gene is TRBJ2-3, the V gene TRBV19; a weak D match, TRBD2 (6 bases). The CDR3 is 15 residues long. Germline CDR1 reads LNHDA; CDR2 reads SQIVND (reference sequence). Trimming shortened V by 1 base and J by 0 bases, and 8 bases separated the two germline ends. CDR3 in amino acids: CASSIGTMSTDTQYF. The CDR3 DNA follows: TGTGCCAGTAGTATAGGGACTATGAGCACAGATACGCAGTATTTT.